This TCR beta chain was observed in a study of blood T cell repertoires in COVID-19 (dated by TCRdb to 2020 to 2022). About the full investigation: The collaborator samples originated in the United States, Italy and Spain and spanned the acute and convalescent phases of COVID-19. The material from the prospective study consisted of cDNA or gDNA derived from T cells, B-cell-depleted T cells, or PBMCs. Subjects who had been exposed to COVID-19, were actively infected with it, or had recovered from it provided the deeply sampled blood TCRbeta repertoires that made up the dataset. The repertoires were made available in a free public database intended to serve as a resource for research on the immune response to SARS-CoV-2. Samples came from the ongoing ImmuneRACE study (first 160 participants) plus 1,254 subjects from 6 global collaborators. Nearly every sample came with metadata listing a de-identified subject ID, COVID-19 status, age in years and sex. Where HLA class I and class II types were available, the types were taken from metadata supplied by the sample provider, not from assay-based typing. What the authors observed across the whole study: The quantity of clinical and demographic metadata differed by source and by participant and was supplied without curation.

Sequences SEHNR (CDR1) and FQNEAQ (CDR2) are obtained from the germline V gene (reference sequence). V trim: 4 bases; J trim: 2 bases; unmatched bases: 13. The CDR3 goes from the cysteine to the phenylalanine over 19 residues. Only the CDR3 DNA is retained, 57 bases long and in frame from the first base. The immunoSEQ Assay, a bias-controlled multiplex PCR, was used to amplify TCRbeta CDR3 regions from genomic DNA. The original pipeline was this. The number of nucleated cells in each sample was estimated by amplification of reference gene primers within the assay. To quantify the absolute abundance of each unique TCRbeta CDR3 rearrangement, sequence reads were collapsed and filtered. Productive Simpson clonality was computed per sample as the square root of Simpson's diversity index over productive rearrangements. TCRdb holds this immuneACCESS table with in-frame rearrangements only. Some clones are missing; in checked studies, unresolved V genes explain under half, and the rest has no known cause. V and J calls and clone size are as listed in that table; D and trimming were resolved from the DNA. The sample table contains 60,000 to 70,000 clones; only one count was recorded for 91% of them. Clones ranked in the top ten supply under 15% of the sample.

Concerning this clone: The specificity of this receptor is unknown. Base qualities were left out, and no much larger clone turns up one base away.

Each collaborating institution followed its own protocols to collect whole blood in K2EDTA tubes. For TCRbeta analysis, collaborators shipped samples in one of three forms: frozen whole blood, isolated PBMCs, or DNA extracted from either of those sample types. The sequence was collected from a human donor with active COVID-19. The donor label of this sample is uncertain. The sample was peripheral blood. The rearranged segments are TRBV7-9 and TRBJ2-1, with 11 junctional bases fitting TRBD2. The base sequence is TGTGCCAGCAGCTCTATTAGGGAGACTAGCGGGATCCCCTACAATGAGCAGTTCTTC. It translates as CASSSIRETSGIPYNEQFF. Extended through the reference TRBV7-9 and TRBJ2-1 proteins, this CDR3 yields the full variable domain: DTGVSQNPRHKITKRGQNVTFRCDPISEHNRLYWYRQTLGQGPEFLTYFQNEAQLEKSRLLSDRFSAERPKGSFSTLEIQRTEQGDSAMYLCASSSIRETSGIPYNEQFFGPGTRLTVL.